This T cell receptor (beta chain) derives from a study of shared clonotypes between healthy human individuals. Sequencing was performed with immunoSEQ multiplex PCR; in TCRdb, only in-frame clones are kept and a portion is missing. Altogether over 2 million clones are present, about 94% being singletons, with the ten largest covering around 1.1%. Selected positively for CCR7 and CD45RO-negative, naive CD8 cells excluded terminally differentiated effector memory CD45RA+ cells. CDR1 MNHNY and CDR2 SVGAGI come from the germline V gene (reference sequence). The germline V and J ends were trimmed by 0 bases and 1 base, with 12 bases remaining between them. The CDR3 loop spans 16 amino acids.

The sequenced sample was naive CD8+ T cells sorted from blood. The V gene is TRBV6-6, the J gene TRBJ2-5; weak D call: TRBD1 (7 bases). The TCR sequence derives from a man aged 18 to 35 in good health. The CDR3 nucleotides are TGTGCCAGCAGTTACTCGGCAGGGGGGATCCAAGAGACCCAGTACTTC. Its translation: CASSYSAGGIQETQYF.